This T cell receptor (beta chain) appears in the sequencing data of a study of T cells in Graves' hyperthyroidism and ophthalmopathy. Regarding the study as a whole: Most thyroid-expanded clonotypes above 0.001 were also found in blood. Stable hyperthyroidism was separated from ophthalmopathy by a model based on 13 V-J features. Model output signaled ophthalmopathy a median 6.5 months ahead of onset.

Researchers amplified the TCR beta CDR3 regions from RNA transcripts. RT-PCR in the first round (using the HTBI primer set) targeted the TCR CDR3. TCRdb passed the multiplex PCR reads through MiXCR, listing each CDR3 protein once. The repertoire holds about 770,000 distinct CDR3 sequences, with 18% as singletons. The germline V gene encodes CDR1 SGHTA and CDR2 FQGTGA. V was pared by 4 bases and J by 3 bases, with 12 bases between. This CDR3 has 15 amino acids. With regard to this clonotype: Its antigen remains unidentified.

This chain links TRBV7-3 with TRBJ2-2; the D call may be TRBD1 or TRBD2 (6 bases each). The receptor was derived from a woman in her forties or fifties with Graves' hyperthyroidism that later progressed to Graves' ophthalmopathy. Sequenced sample: blood. CDR3 sequence reads: CASSSGGLDTGELFF. CDR3 coding DNA: TGTGCCAGCAGCTCCGGGGGCCTCGACACCGGGGAGCTGTTTTTT.